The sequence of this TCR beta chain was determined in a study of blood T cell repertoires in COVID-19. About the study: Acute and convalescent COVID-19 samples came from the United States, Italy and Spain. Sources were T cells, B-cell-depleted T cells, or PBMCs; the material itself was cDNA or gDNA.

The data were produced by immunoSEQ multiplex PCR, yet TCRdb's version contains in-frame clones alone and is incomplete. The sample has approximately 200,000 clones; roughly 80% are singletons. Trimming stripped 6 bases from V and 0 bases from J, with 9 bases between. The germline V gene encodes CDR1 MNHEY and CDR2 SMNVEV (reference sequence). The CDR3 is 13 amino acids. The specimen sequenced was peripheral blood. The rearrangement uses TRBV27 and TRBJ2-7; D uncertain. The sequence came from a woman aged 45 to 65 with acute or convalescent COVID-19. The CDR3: CASSSTSSYEQYF. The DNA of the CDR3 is TGTGCCAGCAGCTCCACAAGCTCCTACGAGCAGTACTTC.